This T cell receptor beta chain emerged from a study of control samples from healthy donors and cancer patients. The repertoire was sequenced with immunoSEQ multiplex PCR; TCRdb's copy has only in-frame clones and lacks some. The profile shows fewer than 20,000 clones, roughly 89% of them singletons. V gave up 8 bases and J gave up 8 bases, with 18 bases separating them. The CDR3 sequence is 13 residues long. Looked up from germline, CDR1 is SEHNR and CDR2 is FQNEAQ (reference sequence). The chain joins TRBV7-9 to TRBJ1-1; a weak D match, TRBD1 (5 bases). Sequenced sample: PBMCs. This TCR was sampled from a man aged 60 to 69 with head and neck cancer. CDR3 loop: CASGGSFHQEAFF. In DNA, the CDR3 is TGTGCCAGCGGGGGGAGTTTCCACCAAGAAGCTTTCTTT. The variable domain in full, completed from reference TRBV7-9 and TRBJ1-1, reads DTGVSQNPRHKITKRGQNVTFRCDPISEHNRLYWYRQTLGQGPEFLTYFQNEAQLEKSRLLSDRFSAERPKGSFSTLEIQRTEQGDSAMYLCASGGSFHQEAFFGQGTRLTVV.